Reported below is one T cell receptor beta chain. Its antigen is as yet unknown. The entry originates in a study of CD8 T cells in ankylosing spondylitis. Study results and limitations: Existing reports had already noted some motif variants in reactive arthritis synovial fluid and blood. Disease-linked clones were CD8+ and relatively rare in peripheral blood. Eight or nine highly homologous variants formed a TCR beta motif that appeared characteristic of ankylosing spondylitis blood. Clones linked to disease were reported to show significant enrichment in matched ankylosing spondylitis synovial fluid.

Using quantitative 5'-RACE with molecular barcodes, the authors made TCR beta libraries. Using its own MiXCR run on the 5' RACE reads, TCRdb lists one record per CDR3 protein. Found here are 700,000 or so distinct CDR3 sequences, 15% to 20% of them singletons; the top ten hold approximately 18%. The CDR3 has 15 residues. With 3 bases clipped from V and 7 bases from J, the junction kept 4 bases outside the gene matches. The germline CDR1 and CDR2 sequences are SGHAT and FQNNGV. J is TRBJ2-2 and V is TRBV11-2; 11 bases fit TRBD2. Sequencing was done on a sample of blood, either unsorted or a sorted T cell fraction (not recorded which). This clonotype was obtained from a male donor with ankylosing spondylitis. The CDR3 protein is CASSFTSGSIGELFF. CDR3 coding DNA: TGTGCCAGCAGCTTTACTAGCGGGAGTATCGGGGAGCTGTTTTTT.